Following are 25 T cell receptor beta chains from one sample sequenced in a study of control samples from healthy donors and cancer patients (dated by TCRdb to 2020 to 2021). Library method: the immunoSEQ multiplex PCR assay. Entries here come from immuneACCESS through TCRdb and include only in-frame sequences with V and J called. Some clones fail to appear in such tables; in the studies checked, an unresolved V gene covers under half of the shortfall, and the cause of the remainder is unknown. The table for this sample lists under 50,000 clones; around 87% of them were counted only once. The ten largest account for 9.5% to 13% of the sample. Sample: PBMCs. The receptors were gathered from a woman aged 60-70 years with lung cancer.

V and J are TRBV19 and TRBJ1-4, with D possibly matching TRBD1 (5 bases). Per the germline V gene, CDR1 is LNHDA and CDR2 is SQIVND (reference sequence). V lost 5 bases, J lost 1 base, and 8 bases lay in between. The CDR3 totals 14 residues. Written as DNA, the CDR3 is TGTGCCAGTAGTGCCGACAGAACTAATGAAAAACTGTTTTTT. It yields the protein CASSADRTNEKLFF.

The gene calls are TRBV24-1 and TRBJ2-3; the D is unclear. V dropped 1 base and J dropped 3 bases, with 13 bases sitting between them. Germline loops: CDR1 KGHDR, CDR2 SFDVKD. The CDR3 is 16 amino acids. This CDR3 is CATSDFDLGRTDTQYF. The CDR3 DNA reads TGTGCCACCAGTGATTTCGACCTCGGTAGAACAGATACGCAGTATTTT.

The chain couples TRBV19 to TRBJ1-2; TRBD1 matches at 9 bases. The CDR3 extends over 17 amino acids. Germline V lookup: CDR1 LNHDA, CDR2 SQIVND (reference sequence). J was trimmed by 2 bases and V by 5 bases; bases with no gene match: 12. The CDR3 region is CASSPPGTGPGNYGYTF. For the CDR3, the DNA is TGTGCCAGTAGTCCTCCCGGGACAGGGCCCGGGAACTATGGCTACACCTTC.

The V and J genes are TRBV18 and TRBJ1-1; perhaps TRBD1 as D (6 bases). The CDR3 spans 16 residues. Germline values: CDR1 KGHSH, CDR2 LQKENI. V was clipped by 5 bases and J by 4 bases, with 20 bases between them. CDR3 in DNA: TGTGCCAGCTCAACGAACGACAGGAGATTAGCCACTGAAGCTTTCTTT. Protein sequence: CASSTNDRRLATEAFF.

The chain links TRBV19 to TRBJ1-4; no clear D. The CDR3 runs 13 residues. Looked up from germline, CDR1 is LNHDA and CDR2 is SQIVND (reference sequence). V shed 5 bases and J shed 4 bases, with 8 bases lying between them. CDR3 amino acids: CASSQEVNEKLFF. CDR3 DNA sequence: TGTGCCAGTAGTCAGGAGGTTAATGAAAAACTGTTTTTT.

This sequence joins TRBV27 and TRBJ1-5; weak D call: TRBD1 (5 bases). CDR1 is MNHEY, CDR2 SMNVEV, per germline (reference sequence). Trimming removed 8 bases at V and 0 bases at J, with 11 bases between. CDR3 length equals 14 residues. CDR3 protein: CASRAGGSNQPQHF. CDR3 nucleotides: TGTGCCAGCCGGGCCGGGGGTAGCAATCAGCCCCAGCATTTT.

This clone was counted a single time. DNA for the CDR3: TGTGCCAGCAGACAGAATGACGAGCAGTACTTC. Amino acid sequence: CASRQNDEQYF. V and J are TRBV2 and TRBJ2-7; D remains unclear. The CDR3 contains 11 residues. Trimming cost V 6 bases and J 5 bases, with 8 bases left between them. Germline-derived CDR1 and CDR2 are SNHLY and FYNNEI.

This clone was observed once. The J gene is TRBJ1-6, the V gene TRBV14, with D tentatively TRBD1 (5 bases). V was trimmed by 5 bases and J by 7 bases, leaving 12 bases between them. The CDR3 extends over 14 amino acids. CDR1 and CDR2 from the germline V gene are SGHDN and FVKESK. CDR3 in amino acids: CASSSGTSNSPLHF. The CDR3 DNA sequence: TGTGCCAGCAGCTCCGGGACCTCAAATTCACCCCTCCACTTT.

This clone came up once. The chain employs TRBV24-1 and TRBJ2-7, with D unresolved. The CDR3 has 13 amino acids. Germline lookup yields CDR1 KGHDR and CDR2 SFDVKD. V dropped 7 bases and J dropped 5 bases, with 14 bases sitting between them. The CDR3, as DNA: TGTGCCACCAGGGGGAATGGGCCCCACGAGCAGTACTTC. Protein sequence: CATRGNGPHEQYF.

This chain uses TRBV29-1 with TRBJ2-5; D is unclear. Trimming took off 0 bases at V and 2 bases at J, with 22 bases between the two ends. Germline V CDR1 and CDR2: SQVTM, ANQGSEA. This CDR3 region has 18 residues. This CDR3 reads CSVEDSENPPASQETQYF. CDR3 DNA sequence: TGCAGCGTTGAAGATTCAGAAAACCCTCCCGCATCTCAAGAGACCCAGTACTTC.

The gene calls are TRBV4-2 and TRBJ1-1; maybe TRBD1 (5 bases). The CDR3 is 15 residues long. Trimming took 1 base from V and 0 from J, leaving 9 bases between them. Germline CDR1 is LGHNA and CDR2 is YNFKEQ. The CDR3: CASSQGSGLNTEAFF. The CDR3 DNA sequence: TGTGCCAGCAGCCAAGGTTCAGGGCTGAACACTGAAGCTTTCTTT.

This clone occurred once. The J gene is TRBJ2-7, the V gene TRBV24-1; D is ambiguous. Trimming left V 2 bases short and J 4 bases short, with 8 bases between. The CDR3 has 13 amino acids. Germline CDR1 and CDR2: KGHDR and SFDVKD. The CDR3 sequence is CATSDSVEYEQYF. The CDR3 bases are TGTGCCACCAGTGATTCCGTGGAGTACGAGCAGTACTTC.

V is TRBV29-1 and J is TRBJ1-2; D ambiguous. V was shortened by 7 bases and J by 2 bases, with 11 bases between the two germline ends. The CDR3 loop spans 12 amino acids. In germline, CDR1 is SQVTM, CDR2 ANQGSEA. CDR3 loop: CSGDMDNYGYTF. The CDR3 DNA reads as TGCAGCGGGGATATGGACAACTATGGCTACACCTTC.

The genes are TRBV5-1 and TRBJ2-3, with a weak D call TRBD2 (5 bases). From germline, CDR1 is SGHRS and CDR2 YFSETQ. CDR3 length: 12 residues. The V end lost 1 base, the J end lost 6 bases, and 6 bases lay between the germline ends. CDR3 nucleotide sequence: TGCGCCAGCAGCTTGTTAGCGGATACGCAGTATTTT. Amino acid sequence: CASSLLADTQYF. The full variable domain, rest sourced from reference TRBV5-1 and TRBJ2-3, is KAGVTQTPRYLIKTRGQQVTLSCSPISGHRSVSWYQQTPGQGLQFLFEYFSETQRNKGNFPGRFSGRQFSNSRSEMNVSTLELGDSALYLCASSLLADTQYFGPGTRLTVL.

The CDR3 loop is CASSLGHSSGYTF. The CDR3 nucleotides read TGCGCCAGCAGCCTGGGACATTCTTCTGGCTACACCTTC. The rearrangement links TRBV5-1 to TRBJ1-2; D possibly corresponds to TRBD1 (6 bases). This CDR3 comprises 13 residues. V gave up 4 bases and J gave up 7 bases, with 14 bases separating them. Per germline, CDR1 SGHRS and CDR2 YFSETQ.

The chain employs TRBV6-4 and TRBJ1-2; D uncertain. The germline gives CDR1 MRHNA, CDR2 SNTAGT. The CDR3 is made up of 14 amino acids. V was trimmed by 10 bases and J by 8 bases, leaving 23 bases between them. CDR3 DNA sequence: TGTGCCACCTCCCCGTCCGGGCGCACGGGAGGCTACACCTTC. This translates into CATSPSGRTGGYTF.

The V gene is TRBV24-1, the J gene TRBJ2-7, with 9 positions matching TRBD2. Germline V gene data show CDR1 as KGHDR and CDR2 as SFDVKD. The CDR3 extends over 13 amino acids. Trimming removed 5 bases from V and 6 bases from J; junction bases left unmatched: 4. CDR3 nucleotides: TGTGCCACCAGTGCCTCGCGGGAGGGCGAGCAGTACTTC. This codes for CATSASREGEQYF.

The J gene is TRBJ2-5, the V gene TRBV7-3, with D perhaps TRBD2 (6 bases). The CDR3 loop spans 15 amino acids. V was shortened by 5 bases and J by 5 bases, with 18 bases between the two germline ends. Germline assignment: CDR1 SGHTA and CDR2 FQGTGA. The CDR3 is CASSPTGTPSETQYF. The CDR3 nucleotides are TGTGCCAGCAGCCCAACCGGGACTCCGTCGGAGACCCAGTACTTC.

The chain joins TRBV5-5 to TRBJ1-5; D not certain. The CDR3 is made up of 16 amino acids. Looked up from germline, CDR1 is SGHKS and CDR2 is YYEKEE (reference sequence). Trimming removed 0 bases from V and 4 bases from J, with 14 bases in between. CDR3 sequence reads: CASSLADSFLNQPQHF. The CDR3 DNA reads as TGTGCCAGCAGCTTGGCCGACTCCTTTTTAAATCAGCCCCAGCATTTT. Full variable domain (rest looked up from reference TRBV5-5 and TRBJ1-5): DAGVTQSPTHLIKTRGQQVTLRCSPISGHKSVSWYQQVLGQGPQFIFQYYEKEERGRGNFPDRFSARQFPNYSSELNVNALLLGDSALYLCASSLADSFLNQPQHFGDGTRLSIL.

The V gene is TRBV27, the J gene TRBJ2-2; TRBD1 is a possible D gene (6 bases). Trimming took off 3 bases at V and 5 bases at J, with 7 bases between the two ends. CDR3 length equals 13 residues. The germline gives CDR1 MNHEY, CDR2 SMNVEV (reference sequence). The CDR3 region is CASSFTGTGELFF. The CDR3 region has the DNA TGTGCCAGCAGTTTTACAGGGACCGGGGAGCTGTTTTTT.

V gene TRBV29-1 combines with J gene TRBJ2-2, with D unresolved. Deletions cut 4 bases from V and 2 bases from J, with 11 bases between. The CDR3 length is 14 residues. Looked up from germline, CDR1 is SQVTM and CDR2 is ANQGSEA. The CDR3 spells CSVGVDINTGELFF. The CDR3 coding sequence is TGCAGCGTTGGGGTAGACATAAACACCGGGGAGCTGTTTTTT.

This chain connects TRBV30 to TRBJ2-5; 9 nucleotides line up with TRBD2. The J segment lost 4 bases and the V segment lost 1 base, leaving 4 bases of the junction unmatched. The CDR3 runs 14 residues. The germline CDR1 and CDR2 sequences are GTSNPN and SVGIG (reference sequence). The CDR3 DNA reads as TGTGCCTGGAGTGATAGCGGGAGAGGAGAGACCCAGTACTTC. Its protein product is CAWSDSGRGETQYF.

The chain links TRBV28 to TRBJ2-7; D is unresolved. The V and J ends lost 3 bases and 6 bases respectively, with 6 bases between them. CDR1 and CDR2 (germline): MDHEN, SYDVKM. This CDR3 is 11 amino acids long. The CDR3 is CASSFFSEQYF. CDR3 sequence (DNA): TGTGCCAGCAGTTTTTTCTCCGAGCAGTACTTC. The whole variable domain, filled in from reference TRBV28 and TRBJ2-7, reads DVKVTQSSRYLVKRTGEKVFLECVQDMDHENMFWYRQDPGLGLRLIYFSYDVKMKEKGDIPEGYSVSREKKERFSLILESASTNQTSMYLCASSFFSEQYFGPGTRLTVT.

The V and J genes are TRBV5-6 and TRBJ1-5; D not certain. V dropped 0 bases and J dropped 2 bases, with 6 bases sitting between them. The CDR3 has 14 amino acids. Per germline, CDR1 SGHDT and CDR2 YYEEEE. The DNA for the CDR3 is TGTGCCAGCAGCTTGGCGGCCGGCAATCAGCCCCAGCATTTT. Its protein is CASSLAAGNQPQHF.

The CDR3 DNA reads TGTGCCAGCAGTAGCACAGCAGGGGCTTTGAACACTGAAGCTTTCTTT. This sequence encodes CASSSTAGALNTEAFF. The V call is TRBV6-6, the J call TRBJ1-1, with D tentatively TRBD1 (6 bases). Trimming stripped 5 bases from V and 0 bases from J, with 16 bases between. Germline loops: CDR1 MNHNY, CDR2 SVGAGI (reference sequence). CDR3 length: 16 amino acids.